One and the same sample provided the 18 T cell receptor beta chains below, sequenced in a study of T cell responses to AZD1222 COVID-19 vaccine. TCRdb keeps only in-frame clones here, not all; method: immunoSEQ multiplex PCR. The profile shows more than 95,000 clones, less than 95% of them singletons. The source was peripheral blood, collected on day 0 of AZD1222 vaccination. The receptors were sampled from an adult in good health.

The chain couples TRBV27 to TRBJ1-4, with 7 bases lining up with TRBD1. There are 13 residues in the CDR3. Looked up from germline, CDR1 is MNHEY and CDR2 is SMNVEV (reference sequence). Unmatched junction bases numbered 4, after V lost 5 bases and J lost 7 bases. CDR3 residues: CASSLRTGEKLFF. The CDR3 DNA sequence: TGTGCCAGCAGTCTCAGGACAGGTGAAAAACTGTTTTTT.

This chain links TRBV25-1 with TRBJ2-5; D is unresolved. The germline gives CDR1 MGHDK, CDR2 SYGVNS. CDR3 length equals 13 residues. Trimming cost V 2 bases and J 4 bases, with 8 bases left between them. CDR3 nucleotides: TGTGCCAGCAGTGAAAACCCCCCAGAGACCCAGTACTTC. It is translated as CASSENPPETQYF. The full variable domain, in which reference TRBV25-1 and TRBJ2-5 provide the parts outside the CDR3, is EADIYQTPRYLVIGTGKKITLECSQTMGHDKMYWYQQDPGMELHLIHYSYGVNSTEKGDLSSESTVSRIRTEHFPLTLESARPSHTSQYLCASSENPPETQYFGPGTRLLVL.

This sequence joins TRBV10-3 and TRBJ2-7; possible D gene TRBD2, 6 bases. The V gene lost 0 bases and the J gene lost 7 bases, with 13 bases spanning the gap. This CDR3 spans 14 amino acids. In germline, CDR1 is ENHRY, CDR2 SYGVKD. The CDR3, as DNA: TGTGCCATCAGTGAGTCGGGGGAGCGGGTTGAGCAGTACTTC. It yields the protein CAISESGERVEQYF.

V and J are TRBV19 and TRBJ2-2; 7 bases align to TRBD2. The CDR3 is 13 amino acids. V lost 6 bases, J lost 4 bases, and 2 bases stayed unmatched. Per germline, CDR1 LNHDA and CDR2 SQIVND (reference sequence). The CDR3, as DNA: TGTGCCAGTAGCGGGGGGAGCACCGGGGAGCTGTTTTTT. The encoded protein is CASSGGSTGELFF.

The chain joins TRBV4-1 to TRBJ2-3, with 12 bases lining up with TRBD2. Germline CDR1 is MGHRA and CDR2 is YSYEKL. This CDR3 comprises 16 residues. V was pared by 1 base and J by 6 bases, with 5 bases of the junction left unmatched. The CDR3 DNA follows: TGCGCCAGCAGCCAAGTACTAGCGGGGGGCGGGGATACGCAGTATTTT. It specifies CASSQVLAGGGDTQYF.

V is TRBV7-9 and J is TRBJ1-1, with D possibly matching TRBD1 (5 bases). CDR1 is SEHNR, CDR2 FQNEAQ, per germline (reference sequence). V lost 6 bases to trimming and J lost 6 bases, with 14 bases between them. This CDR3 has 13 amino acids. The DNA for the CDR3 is TGTGCCAGCAGTCCAAGGGGTCGCGCTGAAGCTTTCTTT. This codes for CASSPRGRAEAFF.

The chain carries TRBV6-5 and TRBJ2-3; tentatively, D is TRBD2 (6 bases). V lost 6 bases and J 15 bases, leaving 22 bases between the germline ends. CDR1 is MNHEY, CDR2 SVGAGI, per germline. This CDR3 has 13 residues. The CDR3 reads CASRITTGGTHYF. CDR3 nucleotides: TGTGCCAGCAGGATTACCACCGGCGGGACTCACTATTTT.

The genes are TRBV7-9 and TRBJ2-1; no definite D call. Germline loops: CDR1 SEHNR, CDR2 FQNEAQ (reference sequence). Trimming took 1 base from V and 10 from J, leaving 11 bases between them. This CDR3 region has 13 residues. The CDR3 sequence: CASSLVLGLEQFF. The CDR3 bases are TGTGCCAGCAGCTTAGTATTGGGGTTGGAGCAGTTCTTC.

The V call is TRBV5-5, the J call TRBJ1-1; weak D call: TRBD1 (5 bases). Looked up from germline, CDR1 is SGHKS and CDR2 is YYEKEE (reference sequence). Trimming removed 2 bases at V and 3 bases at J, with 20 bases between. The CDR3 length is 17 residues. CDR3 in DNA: TGTGCCAGCAGCTTCTCGGACTTCTTAAAAGGGGACACTGAAGCTTTCTTT. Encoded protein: CASSFSDFLKGDTEAFF.

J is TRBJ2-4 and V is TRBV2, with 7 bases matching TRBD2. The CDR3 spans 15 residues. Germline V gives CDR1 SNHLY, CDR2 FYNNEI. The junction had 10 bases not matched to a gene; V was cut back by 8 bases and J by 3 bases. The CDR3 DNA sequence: TGTGCCAGCCAGTGGGAAGCGGGGAGCAAAAACATTCAGTACTTC. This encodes CASQWEAGSKNIQYF.

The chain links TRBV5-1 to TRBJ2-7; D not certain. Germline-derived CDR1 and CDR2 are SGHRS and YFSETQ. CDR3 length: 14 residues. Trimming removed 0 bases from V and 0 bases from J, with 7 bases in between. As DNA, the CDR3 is TGCGCCAGCAGCTTGGACCTCAACTCCTACGAGCAGTACTTC. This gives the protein CASSLDLNSYEQYF.

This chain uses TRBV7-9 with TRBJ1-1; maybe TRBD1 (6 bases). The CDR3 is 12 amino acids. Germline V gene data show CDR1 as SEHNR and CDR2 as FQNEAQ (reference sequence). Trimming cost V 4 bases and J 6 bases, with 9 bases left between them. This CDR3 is CASSWGLAEAFF. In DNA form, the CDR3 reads TGTGCCAGCAGCTGGGGGCTCGCTGAAGCTTTCTTT. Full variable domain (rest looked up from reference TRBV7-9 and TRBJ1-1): DTGVSQNPRHKITKRGQNVTFRCDPISEHNRLYWYRQTLGQGPEFLTYFQNEAQLEKSRLLSDRFSAERPKGSFSTLEIQRTEQGDSAMYLCASSWGLAEAFFGQGTRLTVV.

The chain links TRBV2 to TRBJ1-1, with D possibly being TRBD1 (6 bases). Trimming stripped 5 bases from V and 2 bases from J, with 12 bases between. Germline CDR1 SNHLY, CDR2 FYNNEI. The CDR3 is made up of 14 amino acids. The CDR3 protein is CASSRRTDNTEAFF. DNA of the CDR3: TGTGCCAGCAGTCGGAGGACAGACAACACTGAAGCTTTCTTT.

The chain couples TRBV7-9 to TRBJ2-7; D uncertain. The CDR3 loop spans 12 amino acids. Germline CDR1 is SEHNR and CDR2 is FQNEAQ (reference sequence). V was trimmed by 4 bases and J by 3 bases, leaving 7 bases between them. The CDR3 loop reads CASSSYLYEQYF. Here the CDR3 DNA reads TGTGCCAGCAGCTCCTACCTCTACGAGCAGTACTTC.

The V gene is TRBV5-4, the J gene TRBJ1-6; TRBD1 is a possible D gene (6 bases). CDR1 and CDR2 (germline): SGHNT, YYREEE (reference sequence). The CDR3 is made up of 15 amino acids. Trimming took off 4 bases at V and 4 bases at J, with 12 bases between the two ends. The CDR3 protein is CASSRETGYNSPLHF. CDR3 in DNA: TGTGCCAGCAGCCGAGAGACAGGATATAATTCACCCCTCCACTTT.

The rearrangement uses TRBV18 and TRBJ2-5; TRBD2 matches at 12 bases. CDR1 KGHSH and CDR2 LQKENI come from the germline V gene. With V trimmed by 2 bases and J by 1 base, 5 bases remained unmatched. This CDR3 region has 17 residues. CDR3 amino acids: CASSPTTSGGSQETQYF. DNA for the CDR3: TGTGCCAGCTCACCAACCACTAGCGGGGGGAGCCAAGAGACCCAGTACTTC.

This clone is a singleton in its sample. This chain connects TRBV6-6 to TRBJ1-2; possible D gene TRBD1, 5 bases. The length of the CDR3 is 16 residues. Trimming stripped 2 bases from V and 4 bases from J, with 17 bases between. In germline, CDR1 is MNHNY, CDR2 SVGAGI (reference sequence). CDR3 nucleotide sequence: TGTGCCAGCAGTTACACGACAGACGGAATTTTCTATGGCTACACCTTC. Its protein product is CASSYTTDGIFYGYTF.

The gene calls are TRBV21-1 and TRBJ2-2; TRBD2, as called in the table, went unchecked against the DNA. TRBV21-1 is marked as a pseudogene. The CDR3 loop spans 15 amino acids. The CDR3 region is CASSRPGRRTGELFF. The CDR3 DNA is TGTGCCAGCAGCCGTCCGGGTCGTCGAACCGGGGAGCTGTTTTTT.